A selection of T cell receptor beta chains follows, all from one sample in a study of blood T cell repertoires in COVID-19. Data came from immunoSEQ multiplex PCR; TCRdb stores just in-frame clones and leaves some out. The sample holds some 200,000 clones; roughly 90% are singletons and the top ten take about 4.8%. Material for sequencing was peripheral blood. These receptors were collected from a woman in her thirties or forties with acute or convalescent COVID-19. Each CDR3 is given with its conserved first and last residue. A D gene is named only where the DNA matches it firmly. For some rows the clone size is stated as once, few or many, or as a class when expanded; others skip it.

j_call v_call d_call clone_size cdr3_nt cdr3_aa
TRBJ1-3 TRBV19 - - TGTGCCAGTAGCGCTCTTAGCTCTGGAAACACCATATATTTT CASSALSSGNTIYF
TRBJ1-2 TRBV7-2 - - TGTGCCAGCAGTTATAGGCCGGGGGACTATGGCTACACCTTC CASSYRPGDYGYTF
TRBJ1-6 TRBV23-1 TRBD1 - TGCGCCAGCAGTCAAGGGGACAGTAATTCACCCCTCCACTTT CASSQGDSNSPLHF
TRBJ1-2 TRBV30 - - TGTGCCTGTGATACCCGCGGTGGCTACACCTTC CACDTRGGYTF
TRBJ2-1 TRBV3-1/TRBV3-2 TRBD2 - TGTGCCAGCAGCCAAGATCGGCTAGCGGGGGGCAATGAGCAGTTCTTC CASSQDRLAGGNEQFF
TRBJ2-5 TRBV9 TRBD2 - TGTGCCAGCAGCGGGACTAGCGGGGGAACCCAGTACTTC CASSGTSGGTQYF
TRBJ2-2 TRBV10-1 - - TGCGCCAGCAGTCCGCAGGTCAACACCGGGGAGCTGTTTTTT CASSPQVNTGELFF
TRBJ1-3 TRBV7-2 - - TGTGCCAGCAGCCCCAGGGCAGGGCCTGGAAACACCATATATTTT CASSPRAGPGNTIYF
TRBJ2-1 TRBV30 TRBD1 - TGTGCCTGGAGCTGGACAGGGGCTAACCTAGGGTTCTTC CAWSWTGANLGFF
TRBJ2-1 TRBV21-1 - - TGTGCCAGCATCTTCTCGTTGGGACTAGCGGACAATGAGCAGTTCTTC CASIFSLGLADNEQFF
TRBJ1-1 TRBV6-4 - - TGTGCCAGCAGTGACTCGGGGGGCACTGAAGCTTTCTTT CASSDSGGTEAFF
TRBJ1-2 TRBV3-1/TRBV3-2 TRBD1 - TGTGCCAGCAGCACAACAGGGGTCTATGGCTACACCTTC CASSTTGVYGYTF
TRBJ2-3 TRBV5-1 - - TGCGCCAGCAGCCCTGGAGAGTACACAGATACGCAGTATTTT CASSPGEYTDTQYF
TRBJ1-2 TRBV20-1 TRBD1 - TGCAGTGCTAGTCAGGGGGCCTTTGGAGGGAACTATGGCTACACCTTC CSASQGAFGGNYGYTF
TRBJ1-1 TRBV24-1 - - TGTGCCACCAGTCACGGGGCTGAAGCTTTCTTT CATSHGAEAFF
TRBJ1-2 TRBV11-2 TRBD1 - TGTGCCAGCAGCTTAGGACAGGGTGATGCTAACTATGGCTACACCTTC CASSLGQGDANYGYTF
TRBJ1-4 TRBV30 - - TGTGCCTGGAGTGCACCAGGGTATAATGAAAAACTGTTTTTT CAWSAPGYNEKLFF
TRBJ1-2 TRBV5-1 TRBD1 - TGCGCCAGCAGCTTGGGACAGGGGGCGAATGGCTACACCTTC CASSLGQGANGYTF
TRBJ1-2 TRBV7-8 TRBD1 - TGTGCCAGCAGCTTAATGCTACAGGGGTATGGCTACACCTTC CASSLMLQGYGYTF
TRBJ1-4 TRBV7-6 - - TGTGCCAGCAGCCAAACGAGTCAATTTAATGAAAAACTGTTTTTT CASSQTSQFNEKLFF
TRBJ1-2 TRBV30 - - TGTGCCTGGACTTCGCAGGGCTCGACTGGCTACACCTTC CAWTSQGSTGYTF
TRBJ1-2 TRBV21-1 - - TGTGCCAGCAGCAAAGAAAGGATAGGGGCAGGTGGCTACACCTTC CASSKERIGAGGYTF
TRBJ1-6 TRBV6-5 - once TGTGCCAGCAGTTACCTAGGGGTCGATAATTCACCCCTCCACTTT CASSYLGVDNSPLHF
TRBJ2-3 TRBV7-9 TRBD2 - TGTGCCAGCAGCTGGGGGGGAGATAGCGGACTCATAGATACGCAGTATTTT CASSWGGDSGLIDTQYF
TRBJ1-2 TRBV5-5 - - TGTGCCAGCAGCTTGGGAGTTGTCGGGGGCTACACCTTC CASSLGVVGGYTF
TRBJ2-1 TRBV5-1 - - TGCGCCAGCAGCCATGGGGACACTTCCTACAATGAGCAGTTCTTC CASSHGDTSYNEQFF
TRBJ1-2 TRBV11-2 TRBD1 - TGTGCCAGCAGCTTACGACAGGGGGCGCGTGGCTACACCTTC CASSLRQGARGYTF
TRBJ2-3 TRBV3-1/TRBV3-2 - once TGTGCCAGCAGACAAAAACAGGGAACTAGCACAGATACGCAGTATTTT CASRQKQGTSTDTQYF
TRBJ2-3 TRBV5-8 TRBD2 - TGTGCCAGCAGCTTGGCCGGGGCTAGCGGGGGGGCAGATACGCAGTATTTT CASSLAGASGGADTQYF
TRBJ2-3 TRBV7-2 TRBD2 - TGTGCCAGCAGCTATCCGGGACTAGCGGGGGCTAATACGCAGTATTTT CASSYPGLAGANTQYF
TRBJ2-3 TRBV7-2 - once TGTGCCAGCAGCTTAAGCAGGGGTGGTGCAGATACGCAGTATTTT CASSLSRGGADTQYF
TRBJ2-5 TRBV6-6 TRBD2 - TGTGCCAGCAGTCTCAGCGGGGGGGCCAAAAGATGGCAGACCCAGTACTTC CASSLSGGAKRWQTQYF
TRBJ1-5 TRBV18 - - TGTGCCAGCTCACCTACGGCGGGGGGGGACACTGCGTGCAATCAGCCCCAGCATTTT CASSPTAGGDTACNQPQHF
TRBJ1-5 TRBV5-1 TRBD1 - TGCGCCAGCAGCCAAGGACAGGGTGGCAATCAGCCCCAGCATTTT CASSQGQGGNQPQHF
TRBJ1-4 TRBV9 TRBD1 - TGTGCCAGCAGCGCCCGACAGGGTCTAGGAAAACTGTTTTTT CASSARQGLGKLFF
TRBJ2-2 TRBV7-6 - - TGTGCCAGCAGCTTAGCGGGGGGGCCGCCCGGGGAGCTGTTTTTT CASSLAGGPPGELFF
TRBJ1-2 TRBV6-5 - - TGTGCCAGCAGCGGTGACATCAGCAGCTATGGCTACACCTTC CASSGDISSYGYTF
TRBJ1-6 TRBV5-8 - - TGTGCCAGCAGCCTGTCTTCTGATTTCCTAACGAGGAATTCACCCCTCCACTTT CASSLSSDFLTRNSPLHF
TRBJ1-2 TRBV29-1 TRBD1 - TGCAGCGTCGACAGGGACAACTATGGCTACACCTTC CSVDRDNYGYTF
TRBJ1-6 TRBV5-6 - - TGTGCCAGCAGCTTGGGGACGCGTGGAAGCGGGGTTTCACCCCTCCACTTT CASSLGTRGSGVSPLHF
TRBJ2-5 TRBV11-2 - - TGTGCCAGCAGCTTAGTTCGGGAGACCCAGTACTTC CASSLVRETQYF
TRBJ2-1 TRBV9 TRBD2 - TGTGCCAGCAGCGTAGGGGCTAGCGGGGGTCCTAGGTCGAGAATAGGTGAGCAGTTCTTC CASSVGASGGPRSRIGEQFF
TRBJ2-3 TRBV5-6 - - TGTGCCAGCAGCTCACTCGCGGGGGCGTTAGATACGCAGTATTTT CASSSLAGALDTQYF
TRBJ1-6 TRBV5-1 TRBD1 - TGCGCCAGCAGCAGTACTGGGACAGGGGGGTTGTCGGATTCACCCCTCCACTTT CASSSTGTGGLSDSPLHF
TRBJ1-5 TRBV19 - - TGTGCCAGTACAGGGGTCTCCAATCAGCCCCAGCATTTT CASTGVSNQPQHF
TRBJ2-3 TRBV7-3 TRBD2 - TGTGCCAGCAGCCTACTAGCGGGGAGTACAGATACGCAGTATTTT CASSLLAGSTDTQYF
TRBJ2-5 TRBV3-1/TRBV3-2 TRBD2 - TGTGCCAGCAGCCAGGGACTAGCCTCTATACAAGAGACCCAGTACTTC CASSQGLASIQETQYF
TRBJ1-2 TRBV19 - - TGTGCCAGTAGTATCCGGGGGGACTATGGCTACACCTTC CASSIRGDYGYTF
TRBJ1-3 TRBV9 - - TGTGCCAGCAGCGATGGGACAGGAAACACCATATATTTT CASSDGTGNTIYF
TRBJ1-2 TRBV15 - - TGTGCCACCAGCAGAGATCGCGGTGGAAACCCCTACACCTTC CATSRDRGGNPYTF